The 5 T cell receptor beta chains listed next were all sequenced from one sample in a study of shared clonotypes between healthy human individuals. The method was immunoSEQ multiplex PCR; TCRdb's version includes in-frame clones alone and lacks a portion of them. The table records roughly 2,500,000 clones, roughly 93% of them present only once. The sample comprised naive CD4+ T cells from PBMCs. Subset indicated: CD45RA+ positively selected. The receptors come from a man between 18 and 35 years old in good health. Some clones in this sample may be carry-over from other donors' samples.

V and J are TRBV4-1 and TRBJ2-1; 13 nucleotides agree with TRBD2. Germline values: CDR1 MGHRA, CDR2 YSYEKL. The length of the CDR3 is 16 residues. V was clipped by 4 bases and J by 4 bases; unmatched bases: 4. The CDR3 nucleotides are TGCGCCAGCAGCCGAGGGACTAGCGGGGATTACAATGAGCAGTTCTTC. Residues: CASSRGTSGDYNEQFF.

This rearrangement joins TRBV27 to TRBJ2-7; the D gene is possibly TRBD1 (5 bases). The CDR3 extends over 13 amino acids. The germline V gene encodes CDR1 MNHEY and CDR2 SMNVEV (reference sequence). V shed 6 bases and J shed 5 bases, with 14 bases lying between them. The CDR3 protein is CASRRDSYDEQYF. CDR3 sequence (DNA): TGTGCCAGCAGGCGAGACAGCTATGACGAGCAGTACTTC.

In DNA form, the CDR3 reads TGTGCCAGCAGCTTTTCTGATTCTGGAAACACCATATATTTT. Translation: CASSFSDSGNTIYF. The chain joins TRBV7-9 to TRBJ1-3; the D is unclear. The CDR3 spans 14 residues. V shed 3 bases and J shed 1 base, with 7 bases lying between them. CDR1 and CDR2 from the germline V gene are SEHNR and FQNEAQ (reference sequence).

The chain couples TRBV5-1 to TRBJ2-7; tentative D call: TRBD2 (6 bases). Germline loops: CDR1 SGHRS, CDR2 YFSETQ. CDR3 size: 15 residues. V was clipped by 4 bases and J by 3 bases, with 17 bases between them. CDR3 sequence reads: CASSPGRGTGYEQYF. The CDR3 DNA reads TGCGCCAGCAGCCCAGGTCGGGGGACGGGCTACGAGCAGTACTTC.

This chain connects TRBV29-1 to TRBJ2-3, with D hard to call. The V and J ends lost 6 bases and 4 bases respectively, with 14 bases between them. Germline CDR1 SQVTM, CDR2 ANQGSEA. The CDR3 is 13 amino acids. In DNA, the CDR3 is TGCAGCGTAGCAAGAGTCGTGGCAGATACGCAGTATTTT. Amino acid sequence: CSVARVVADTQYF.